This TCR beta chain was obtained from a study of blood T cell repertoires in COVID-19. Those enrolled, adults aged roughly 18 to 100 years, came from about two dozen US areas. Original processing methods: Estimation of nucleated cell counts was performed using reference gene primer amplification. The table came from immunoSEQ multiplex PCR; TCRdb's copy has only in-frame clones and leaves some out. The V and J calls and clone size are taken from that table; D and trimming were inferred from the DNA. The sample yields about 390,000 clones, around 87% seen once. Germline CDR1 MGHRA, CDR2 YSYEKL. The CDR3 is made up of 16 amino acids. Trimming left V 2 bases short and J 5 bases short, with 13 bases between.

The sequence was collected from a woman aged 50 to 60 who had recovered from COVID-19. The chain couples TRBV4-1 to TRBJ1-6; D remains ambiguous. Input material: PBMCs or T cells enriched from blood (not recorded which). CDR3 coding DNA: TGCGCCAGCAGCCAACCCCCGGCGGGGAATAATTCACCCCTCCACTTT. Translation: CASSQPPAGNNSPLHF.